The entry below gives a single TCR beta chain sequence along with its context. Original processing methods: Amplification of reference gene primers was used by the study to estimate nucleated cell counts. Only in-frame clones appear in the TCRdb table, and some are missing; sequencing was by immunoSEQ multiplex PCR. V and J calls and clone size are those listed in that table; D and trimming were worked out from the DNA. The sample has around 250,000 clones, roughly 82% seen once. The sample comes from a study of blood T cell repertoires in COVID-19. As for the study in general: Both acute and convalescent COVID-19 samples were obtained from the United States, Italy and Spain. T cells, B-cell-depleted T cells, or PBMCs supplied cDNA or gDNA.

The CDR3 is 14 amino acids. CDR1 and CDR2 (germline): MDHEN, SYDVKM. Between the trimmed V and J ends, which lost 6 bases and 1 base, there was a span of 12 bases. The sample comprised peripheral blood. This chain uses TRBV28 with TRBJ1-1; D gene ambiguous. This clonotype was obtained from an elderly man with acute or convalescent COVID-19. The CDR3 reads CASRWAGKNTEAFF. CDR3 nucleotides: TGTGCCAGCAGGTGGGCGGGTAAGAACACTGAAGCTTTCTTT.